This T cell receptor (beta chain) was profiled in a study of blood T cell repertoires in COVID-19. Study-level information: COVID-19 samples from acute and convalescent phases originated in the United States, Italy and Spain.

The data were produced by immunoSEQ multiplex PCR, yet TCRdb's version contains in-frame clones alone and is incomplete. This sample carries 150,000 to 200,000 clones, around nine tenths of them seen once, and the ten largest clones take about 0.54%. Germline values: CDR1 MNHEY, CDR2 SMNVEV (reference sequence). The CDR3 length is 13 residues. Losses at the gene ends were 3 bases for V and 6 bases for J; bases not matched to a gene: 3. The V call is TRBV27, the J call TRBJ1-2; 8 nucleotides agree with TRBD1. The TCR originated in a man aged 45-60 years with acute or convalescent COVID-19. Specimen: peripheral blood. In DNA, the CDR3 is TGTGCCAGCAGTTTCGCAGGGGGCCATGGCTACACCTTC. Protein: CASSFAGGHGYTF.